The 26 T cell receptor beta chains below were found in one sample sequenced in a study of blood T cells in healthy people across ages. Together with a sample-barcoded 5' primer, a J-beta primer mix was included in a second PCR lasting roughly 6 to 12 cycles. TCRdb used MiXCR to reprocess the 5' RACE reads, holding one entry per CDR3 protein. The data show about 800,000 distinct CDR3 sequences, roughly 60% seen once. Sequencing used blood. All receptors derive from a man aged 25-40 years in good health.

The chain has TRBV10-3 and TRBJ2-1; 7 bases are shared with TRBD2. The length of the CDR3 is 15 residues. Per germline, CDR1 ENHRY and CDR2 SYGVKD. With 3 bases clipped from V and 6 bases from J, the junction kept 8 bases outside the gene matches. The DNA of the CDR3 is TGTGCCATCAGTGATGAGGCGGGAGACAGCAATGAGCAGTTCTTC. Protein: CAISDEAGDSNEQFF.

The rearrangement links TRBV20-1 to TRBJ2-3, with TRBD2 identical over 11 bases. Germline V gene sequence: CDR1 DFQATT, CDR2 SNEGSKA (reference sequence). This CDR3 spans 18 amino acids. Losses at the gene ends were 6 bases for V and 2 bases for J; bases not matched to a gene: 16. The CDR3 nucleotides read TGCAGTGCCCCAACTAGCGGGGGCGCCATTGTTGTCACAGATACGCAGTATTTT. It is translated as CSAPTSGGAIVVTDTQYF.

This clonotype was found a few times. This chain uses TRBV28 with TRBJ2-7; possibly TRBD1 or TRBD2 for D (7 bases each). Trimming took 8 bases from V and 3 from J, leaving 20 bases between them. Germline V gene data show CDR1 as MDHEN and CDR2 as SYDVKM. The CDR3 sequence is 15 residues long. Written as DNA, the CDR3 is TGTGCCAGCCAGGGGGGAGGGGGGGAGTTCTACGAGCAGTACTTC. It codes for CASQGGGGEFYEQYF. Based on the CDR3 plus reference TRBV28 and TRBJ2-7, the full variable domain is DVKVTQSSRYLVKRTGEKVFLECVQDMDHENMFWYRQDPGLGLRLIYFSYDVKMKEKGDIPEGYSVSREKKERFSLILESASTNQTSMYLCASQGGGGEFYEQYFGPGTRLTVT.

This clonotype occurred a few times. The DNA of the CDR3 is TGTGCCAGCAGCCAAGAAGCGACAGGGGGTTCACCCCTCCACTTT. It encodes CASSQEATGGSPLHF. The V gene is TRBV3-1, the J gene TRBJ1-6; 9 bases are shared with TRBD1. This CDR3 has 15 amino acids. Germline loops: CDR1 LGHDT, CDR2 YNNKEL (reference sequence). V lost 0 bases to trimming and J lost 9 bases; unmatched junction nucleotides: 3.

The V call is TRBV7-2, the J call TRBJ1-6; unclear D gene. This CDR3 contains 13 residues. The V and J ends lost 8 bases and 12 bases respectively, with 17 bases between them. CDR1 is SGHTA, CDR2 FQGNSA, per germline. In DNA, the CDR3 is TGTGCCAGCCTCGACGTGGGCGGCCGACCCCTCCACTTT. Its translation is CASLDVGGRPLHF.

The chain is built from TRBV3-1 and TRBJ1-1; D call uncertain. This CDR3 is 13 amino acids long. Germline values: CDR1 LGHDT, CDR2 YNNKEL (reference sequence). Trimming took 5 bases from V and 1 from J, leaving 8 bases between them. Here the CDR3 DNA reads TGTGCCAGCAGCAACGACGGGAACACTGAAGCTTTCTTT. Translating gives CASSNDGNTEAFF.

The chain employs TRBV7-2 and TRBJ2-5; 9 nucleotides agree with TRBD1. V was pared by 5 bases and J by 11 bases, with 15 bases of the junction left unmatched. The CDR3 is 15 residues long. The germline gives CDR1 SGHTA, CDR2 FQGNSA. The DNA for the CDR3 is TGTGCCAGCAGCGCGCCGGGACAGGGTAGGAATGAGCAGTACTTC. This codes for CASSAPGQGRNEQYF.

The J gene is TRBJ2-3, the V gene TRBV7-3, with D perhaps being TRBD1 or TRBD2 (6 bases each). The length of the CDR3 is 15 residues. Between the trimmed V and J ends, which lost 6 bases and 4 bases, there was a span of 17 bases. CDR1 is SGHTA and CDR2 is FQGTGA in the germline V gene. For the CDR3, the DNA is TGTGCCAGCAGTTGGGGGGCTACCCTGTCAGATACGCAGTATTTT. Amino acids: CASSWGATLSDTQYF.

The chain carries TRBV5-1 and TRBJ1-1; no clear D. The germline CDR1 and CDR2 sequences are SGHRS and YFSETQ. With 3 bases removed from V and 4 bases from J, the gap between germline ends came to 10 bases. This CDR3 contains 13 residues. The CDR3 DNA follows: TGCGCCAGCAGCTCGGAACTGGGCACTGAAGCTTTCTTT. Translating it yields CASSSELGTEAFF. Complete variable domain (other parts from reference TRBV5-1 and TRBJ1-1): KAGVTQTPRYLIKTRGQQVTLSCSPISGHRSVSWYQQTPGQGLQFLFEYFSETQRNKGNFPGRFSGRQFSNSRSEMNVSTLELGDSALYLCASSSELGTEAFFGQGTRLTVV.

V usage is TRBV10-3 and J usage is TRBJ2-5, with 10 bases identical to TRBD2. The CDR3 totals 13 residues. CDR1 is ENHRY and CDR2 is SYGVKD in the germline V gene. J was trimmed by 11 bases and V by 8 bases; bases with no gene match: 11. The CDR3 DNA reads as TGTGCCATCTCAACTAGCGGGGTCCCCGGGCAGTACTTC. Protein: CAISTSGVPGQYF.

In its sample, this clonotype was seen once. CDR3 sequence: CASSQDGGGAEPRKTQYF. CDR3 bases: TGTGCCAGCAGCCAAGATGGAGGGGGGGCGGAACCGAGGAAGACCCAGTACTTC. The chain uses TRBV4-2 and TRBJ2-7; a possible D gene is TRBD2 (7 bases). The end of the DNA aligns better with TRBJ2-5, so the J call may be wrong. The germline V gene has CDR1 LGHNA and CDR2 YNFKEQ. The CDR3 covers 18 residues.

The gene calls are TRBV5-1 and TRBJ2-5, with D possibly TRBD1 on 5 matching bases. CDR1 and CDR2 from the germline V gene are SGHRS and YFSETQ. The V end was cut by 5 bases, the J end by 4 bases, with 30 bases between. CDR3 length equals 19 residues. The CDR3 reads CASRVASFPPGPRGETQYF. In DNA form, the CDR3 reads TGCGCCAGCAGGGTGGCCTCATTCCCCCCGGGCCCTAGGGGAGAGACCCAGTACTTC.

The chain is built from TRBV27 and TRBJ2-3; perhaps D is TRBD1 or TRBD2 (5 bases each). V lost 6 bases and J lost 6, with 19 bases in between. Germline CDR1 MNHEY, CDR2 SMNVEV (reference sequence). The CDR3 consists of 15 residues. CDR3 amino acids: CASRNLLGPGDTQYF. The CDR3 region has the DNA TGTGCCAGCAGGAATTTATTGGGGCCGGGGGATACGCAGTATTTT.

The gene calls are TRBV27 and TRBJ2-7; D assignment may be TRBD1 or TRBD2 (5 bases each). From germline, CDR1 is MNHEY and CDR2 SMNVEV (reference sequence). The CDR3 runs 13 residues. Trimming cost V 8 bases and J 1 base, with 12 bases left between them. CDR3 protein: CASGPGPSYEQYF. The DNA of the CDR3 is TGTGCCAGCGGTCCGGGACCATCCTACGAGCAGTACTTC.

V usage is TRBV5-1 and J usage is TRBJ2-1; 8 nucleotides agree with TRBD1. Trimming at V came to 0 bases and at J to 7 bases, leaving 3 bases not matched to a gene. The CDR3 consists of 14 residues. Germline CDR1 is SGHRS and CDR2 is YFSETQ. CDR3 sequence (DNA): TGCGCCAGCAGCTTGGGGACAGGGATGAATGAGCAGTTCTTC. Residues: CASSLGTGMNEQFF.

The gene calls are TRBV2 and TRBJ2-1; 10 bases match TRBD1. Germline CDR1 and CDR2: SNHLY and FYNNEI. V dropped 4 bases and J dropped 2; count of bases not matched to a gene: 5. CDR3 size: 16 residues. DNA of the CDR3: TGTGCCAGCAGTGGAGGGACAGGGGTCCCCTACAATGAGCAGTTCTTC. Amino acid sequence: CASSGGTGVPYNEQFF. Full variable domain (rest looked up from reference TRBV2 and TRBJ2-1): EPEVTQTPSHQVTQMGQEVILRCVPISNHLYFYWYRQILGQKVEFLVSFYNNEISEKSEIFDDQFSVERPDGSNFTLKIRSTKLEDSAMYFCASSGGTGVPYNEQFFGPGTRLTVL.

The chain links TRBV5-1 to TRBJ1-1; no reliable D call. The V gene's germline CDR1 is SGHRS and CDR2 YFSETQ. This CDR3 region has 14 residues. V lost 2 bases and J lost 4, with 12 bases in between. The CDR3 DNA sequence: TGCGCCAGCAGCTTTTCAGGCTTTATCACTGAAGCTTTCTTT. Its protein is CASSFSGFITEAFF.

The genes are TRBV29-1 and TRBJ2-5; 8 nucleotides line up with TRBD1. The CDR3 has 16 amino acids. Germline V gives CDR1 SQVTM, CDR2 ANQGSEA. V shed 6 bases and J 2 bases; nucleotides not matched to a gene: 14. The chain's CDR3 is CSVRPTGTGSQETQYF. DNA of the CDR3: TGCAGCGTCCGACCGACCGGGACAGGCAGTCAAGAGACCCAGTACTTC.

This clonotype was detected only a few times. The rearrangement joins TRBV4-3 to TRBJ1-1; unclear D gene. The germline V gene encodes CDR1 LGHNA and CDR2 YSLEER. The ends were cut back, 0 bases at V and 1 base at J, with 9 bases in the middle. This CDR3 is built from 15 residues. The CDR3 sequence is CASSQEARGNTEAFF. CDR3 bases: TGCGCCAGCAGCCAAGAGGCGAGAGGGAACACTGAAGCTTTCTTT.

The chain uses TRBV3-1 and TRBJ1-5; D uncertain. Trimming stripped 1 base from V and 1 base from J, with 5 bases between. CDR1 is LGHDT, CDR2 YNNKEL, per germline (reference sequence). The CDR3 totals 14 residues. CDR3 protein: CASSQGWSNQPQHF. CDR3 nucleotide sequence: TGTGCCAGCAGCCAAGGGTGGAGCAATCAGCCCCAGCATTTT. The complete variable domain, with remaining parts taken from reference TRBV3-1 and TRBJ1-5, reads DTAVSQTPKYLVTQMGNDKSIKCEQNLGHDTMYWYKQDSKKFLKIMFSYNNKELIINETVPNRFSPKSPDKAHLNLHINSLELGDSAVYFCASSQGWSNQPQHFGDGTRLSIL.

The J gene is TRBJ1-5, the V gene TRBV16; D unresolved. V was shortened by 0 bases and J by 7 bases, with 16 bases between the two germline ends. In germline, CDR1 is KGHSY, CDR2 FQNENV. The CDR3 totals 16 residues. CDR3 loop: CASSQSAPRPDQPQHF. The DNA for the CDR3 is TGTGCCAGCAGCCAATCCGCCCCCCGACCCGACCAGCCCCAGCATTTT. Filled out from reference TRBV16 and TRBJ1-5, the complete variable domain reads GEEVAQTPKHLVRGEGQKAKLYCAPIKGHSYVFWYQQVLKNEFKFLISFQNENVFDETGMPKERFSAKCLPNSPCSLEIQATKLEDSAVYFCASSQSAPRPDQPQHFGDGTRLSIL.

The chain combines TRBV20-1 with TRBJ2-3, with 8 bases matching TRBD2. The germline CDR1 and CDR2 sequences are DFQATT and SNEGSKA (reference sequence). V shed 5 bases and J 6 bases; nucleotides not matched to a gene: 16. This CDR3 comprises 16 residues. For the CDR3, the DNA is TGCAGTGCTCACCCTGGGTCGGGAGGGCCGGGGGATACGCAGTATTTT. Its protein is CSAHPGSGGPGDTQYF.

This clonotype has more than one count but fewer than ten. This CDR3 is CASSLGGETDTQYF. For the CDR3, the DNA is TGTGCCAGCAGTTTGGGCGGGGAAACAGATACGCAGTATTTT. The chain recombines TRBV12-3 or TRBV12-4 with TRBJ2-3, with D perhaps matching TRBD2 (6 bases). Deletions cut 3 bases from V and 3 bases from J, with 10 bases between. The CDR3 consists of 14 residues.

The V and J genes are TRBV28 and TRBJ2-7; TRBD1 matches 10 bases. CDR1 is MDHEN, CDR2 SYDVKM, per germline. This CDR3 is 14 amino acids long. V lost 8 bases to trimming and J lost 6 bases; unmatched junction nucleotides: 10. The CDR3 nucleotides read TGTGCCAGCCGTACCCGGGACAGGGGAAGCGAGCAGTACTTC. This encodes CASRTRDRGSEQYF. The variable domain in full, completed from reference TRBV28 and TRBJ2-7, reads DVKVTQSSRYLVKRTGEKVFLECVQDMDHENMFWYRQDPGLGLRLIYFSYDVKMKEKGDIPEGYSVSREKKERFSLILESASTNQTSMYLCASRTRDRGSEQYFGPGTRLTVT.

The chain employs TRBV11-1 and TRBJ2-1; TRBD2 aligns across 7 bases. This CDR3 has 12 residues. J was trimmed by 10 bases and V by 3 bases; bases with no gene match: 3. The germline V gene has CDR1 SGHAT and CDR2 FQDESV (reference sequence). The CDR3 sequence: CASSLMGLEQFF. For the CDR3, the DNA is TGTGCCAGCAGCTTGATGGGACTAGAGCAGTTCTTC.

The V gene is TRBV6-5, the J gene TRBJ1-2, with D perhaps matching TRBD1 (6 bases). The germline V and J ends were trimmed by 0 bases and 8 bases, with 22 bases remaining between them. Germline lookup yields CDR1 MNHEY and CDR2 SVGAGI. This CDR3 region has 17 residues. The CDR3 DNA reads TGTGCCAGCAGTTACTCGGGGACCGCAGGGGCTCGGTCGGGCTACACCTTC. It codes for CASSYSGTAGARSGYTF.